The source of this TCR beta chain is a study of T cells after yellow fever vaccination (dated by TCRdb to between 2018 and 2020). Study-level background: The SMART-Seq v4 Ultra Low Input RNA kit was used to prepare libraries from fractions with low cell numbers. Blood was drawn at multiple timepoints before and after primary and secondary immunization, with bulk PBMC replicates and cell subsets isolated. Two healthy male donors, one aged 18 to 29 and one aged 30 to 39 years, were included in the cohort. To follow T-cell clones before and after primary and booster YFV17D yellow fever vaccination, bulk TCR alpha and beta repertoires were sequenced over time.

TCR cDNA was synthesized by 5'RACE template switching, through which a universal primer site and unique molecular identifiers were introduced. Priming of cDNA synthesis was performed from both the TCR alpha and TCR beta constant segments. Two PCR steps were used to amplify libraries, with sample barcodes and sequencing adapters being added in the second step. Sequencing of the libraries was done on either Illumina HiSeq 2500 (2x100 bp) or NovaSeq (2x150 bp). Per the source publication's procedure: Reads were demultiplexed and collapsed into UMI consensus sequences with MIGEC, and V(D)J alignment was performed with MiXCR. Using edgeR on replicate PBMC samples, clonotypes were called vaccine-responding if FDR was below 0.01 and the log2 fold change was above 5 up to day 15. Each bulk clonotype was labeled CD4 or CD8 based on which sequenced repertoire, CD4 or CD8, contained the clonotype at higher abundance. Using fastp at Q25 and MiXCR, TCRdb reprocessed the public reads and kept productive beta chains. Each entry is one CDR3 protein sequence, shown with its most common DNA and genes. TCRdb's processing, not the authors', yielded these V and J calls. The sample includes 500,000 to 650,000 distinct CDR3 sequences, with less than 20% observed a single time. 17% of the sample is held by the ten biggest clonotypes.

Findings and caveats that apply to the study as a whole: Most clones expanded after primary vaccination were re-detected after the booster (almost 98% of CD4 and roughly 85% of CD8), suggesting broad memory maintenance. Computational filtering was needed because FACS-sorted repertoires could contain abundant contaminating clonotypes from the bulk population. The secondary T-cell response was weaker than the primary response but faster, peaking on day 5 instead of day 15. A small share of clonotypes occurred in both CD4 and CD8 compartments, likely arising from convergent recombination. Only a couple of donors were included in the study, so the extent to which the findings can be generalized is limited.

The treatment or condition label corresponds to: live attenuated yellow fever vaccine strain. At each blood-draw timepoint, two biological replicates of bulk PBMCs were collected. PBMCs were isolated from peripheral blood using a standard Ficoll-Paque protocol. TriZol was used to extract RNA from bulk PBMCs, CD4 and CD8 fractions, and dextramer-positive and dextramer-negative fractions. Points on this clonotype: Its antigen is still unknown. No base quality values were provided; no much bigger clone lies one nucleotide off.

This sequence was found in a man younger than 35 who received the YFV17D yellow fever vaccine. This specimen was PBMCs, taken about 5 days after the first yellow fever vaccination.

The encoded CDR3 is CAISVAGKDGYTF. The bases read TGTGCCATCAGTGTAGCGGGGAAGGATGGCTACACCTTC. This receptor chain uses TRBV10-3 and TRBJ1-2; the D segment cannot be called with confidence. The trim is 4 bases for V and 6 bases for J, with a gap of 12 bases between the germline ends. From its cysteine to its phenylalanine, the CDR3 spans 13 amino acids. CDR3 DNA is the only sequence kept; it has 39 bases, read in frame from the first base. Sequences ENHRY (CDR1) and SYGVKD (CDR2) are obtained from the germline V gene.